The source of this T cell receptor beta chain is a study of T cell responses to AZD1222 COVID-19 vaccine. Study-level findings and limits: Along spike, vaccine-associated CD4 TCRs were found throughout, with dominance at 160-218 and 743-854. With two AZD1222 doses given, Spike-specific TCR breadth and depth both rose. Just five to seven people given AZD1222 tested seropositive at baseline. Reportedly, nearly half of unique spike TCRs recognized epitopes outside B.1.351/B.1.1.7 mutations.

The repertoire was sequenced with immunoSEQ multiplex PCR; TCRdb's copy has only in-frame clones and lacks some. This sample has under 200,000 clones, with 88% found just once. Regarding this clone: Antigen unknown.

With V trimmed by 5 bases and J by 8 bases, 9 bases remained unmatched. Germline V CDR1 and CDR2: MNHNY, SVGAGI (reference sequence). This CDR3 contains 16 residues. The specimen was peripheral blood, collected 28 days after the second AZD1222 dose. The sequence came from an adult who received the AZD1222 COVID-19 vaccine. The rearrangement joins TRBV6-6 to TRBJ1-6, with 10 positions matching TRBD1. The DNA for the CDR3 is TGTGCCAGCAGTCGAGACAGGGGGCGCCGCGATTCACCCCTCCACTTT. As protein: CASSRDRGRRDSPLHF.